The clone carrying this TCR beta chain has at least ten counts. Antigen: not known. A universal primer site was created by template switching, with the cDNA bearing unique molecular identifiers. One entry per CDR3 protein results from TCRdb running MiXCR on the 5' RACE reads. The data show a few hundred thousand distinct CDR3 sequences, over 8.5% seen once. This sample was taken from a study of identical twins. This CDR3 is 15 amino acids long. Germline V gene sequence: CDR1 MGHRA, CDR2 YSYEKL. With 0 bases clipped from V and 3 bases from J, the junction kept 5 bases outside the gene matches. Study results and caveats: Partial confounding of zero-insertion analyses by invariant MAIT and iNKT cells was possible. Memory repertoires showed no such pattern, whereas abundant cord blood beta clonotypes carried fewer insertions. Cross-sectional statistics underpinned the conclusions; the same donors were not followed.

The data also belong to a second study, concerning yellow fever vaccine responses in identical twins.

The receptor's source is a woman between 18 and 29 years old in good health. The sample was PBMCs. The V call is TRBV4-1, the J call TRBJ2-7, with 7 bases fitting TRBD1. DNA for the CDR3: TGCGCCAGCAGCCAAGATAATCCAGGGGGCTACGAGCAGTACTTC. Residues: CASSQDNPGGYEQYF.